Below are 13 T cell receptor beta chains sequenced from a single sample in a study of identical twins. TCRdb reprocessed the 5' RACE reads with MiXCR, giving one entry per CDR3 protein. This sample yields approximately 700,000 distinct CDR3 sequences, of which around 6.1% are seen a single time; about 1.8% belongs to the top ten. The sample consisted of naive T cells sorted from blood. The receptors come from a young man in good health.

This clonotype was counted ten times or more. V is TRBV4-1 and J is TRBJ2-7; maybe TRBD2 (6 bases). The ends were cut back, 1 base at V and 2 bases at J, with 9 bases in the middle. From germline, CDR1 is MGHRA and CDR2 YSYEKL. The CDR3 runs to 14 residues. The CDR3 nucleotides are TGCGCCAGCAGCCAAGGACTAGGTGCCTACGAGCAGTACGTC. Protein product: CASSQGLGAYEQYV.

This clonotype occurred many times. V gene TRBV27 combines with J gene TRBJ1-1, with 7 bases fitting TRBD1. V lost 5 bases, J lost 6 bases, and 12 bases stayed unmatched. The CDR3 is 15 residues long. Germline V lookup: CDR1 MNHEY, CDR2 SMNVEV (reference sequence). DNA of the CDR3: TGTGCCAGCAGTACAACAACAGGGGTCGGGGCTGAAGCTTTCTTT. Protein: CASSTTTGVGAEAFF.

This clonotype came up a few times. The V call is TRBV6-2 or TRBV6-3, the J call TRBJ1-1, with D tentatively TRBD1 (5 bases). CDR1 MNHEY and CDR2 SVGEGT come from the germline V gene. V shed 2 bases and J shed 5 bases, with 9 bases lying between them. This CDR3 has 13 residues. The CDR3 region is CASSYQGLTEAFF. CDR3 nucleotides: TGTGCCAGCAGTTACCAGGGACTGACTGAAGCTTTCTTT.

The chain uses TRBV15 and TRBJ2-1, with 7 bases matching TRBD1. Germline V gene data show CDR1 as LNHNV and CDR2 as YYDKDF (reference sequence). The V segment lost 3 bases and the J segment 10 bases; nucleotides outside the gene matches: 9. This CDR3 comprises 14 residues. CDR3 nucleotide sequence: TGTGCCACCAGCAGGGTGACAGGGTCAAACGAGCAGTTCTTC. It encodes CATSRVTGSNEQFF.

Here the CDR3 DNA reads TGCGCCAGCAGCTCCGTCGAGAACCAGTATGAAAAACTGTTTTTT. The encoded protein is CASSSVENQYEKLFF. J is TRBJ1-4 and V is TRBV5-1; D not certain. V was cut by 3 bases and J by 6 bases, with 15 bases left in between. Germline assignment: CDR1 SGHRS and CDR2 YFSETQ. The CDR3 spans 15 residues.

This clonotype was counted ten times or more. This chain connects TRBV30 to TRBJ1-3; TRBD1 agrees at 7 bases. Germline trimming cut 2 bases from V and 0 bases from J; bases unmatched to any gene: 7. Per the germline V gene, CDR1 is GTSNPN and CDR2 is SVGIG (reference sequence). The CDR3 extends over 16 amino acids. The CDR3 sequence: CAWSTAGQSSGNTIYF. The CDR3 nucleotides read TGTGCCTGGAGTACGGCGGGACAGAGCTCTGGAAACACCATATATTTT.

Ten or more counts support this clonotype. The rearrangement joins TRBV29-1 to TRBJ2-1; D gene unclear. Germline CDR1 is SQVTM and CDR2 is ANQGSEA. The V and J ends lost 5 bases and 5 bases respectively, with 7 bases between them. CDR3 length: 11 amino acids. As DNA, the CDR3 is TGCAGCGTTCAACGGAACAATGAGCAGTTCTTC. Translation: CSVQRNNEQFF.

In this sample, this clonotype turned up many times. This chain joins TRBV15 and TRBJ1-1; D may be TRBD1 (5 bases). The germline V gene encodes CDR1 LNHNV and CDR2 YYDKDF (reference sequence). The length of the CDR3 is 14 residues. Trimming took off 0 bases at V and 3 bases at J, with 8 bases between the two ends. The CDR3, as DNA: TGTGCCACCAGCAGAGATTGGGGGGACACTGAAGCTTTCTTT. It translates to CATSRDWGDTEAFF.

This clonotype was seen repeatedly, ten times or more. The CDR3 DNA sequence: TGTGCCAGCAGCGCCAGGGGGGGGAATCAGCCCCAGCATTTT. This gives the protein CASSARGGNQPQHF. The chain joins TRBV7-8 to TRBJ1-5; 7 bases map to TRBD1. The germline V gene encodes CDR1 SGHVS and CDR2 FQNEAQ. Trimming took 5 bases from V and 4 from J; bases not matched to a gene: 5. CDR3 size: 14 residues.

This clonotype was picked up a small number of times. This chain connects TRBV9 to TRBJ2-1; 15 bases line up with TRBD2. The V and J ends lost 4 bases and 5 bases, in that order; junction bases with no gene match: 7. From germline, CDR1 is SGDLS and CDR2 YYNGEE. This CDR3 has 17 amino acids. CDR3 nucleotide sequence: TGTGCCAGCAGCCTCGGACTAGCGGGAGGGCGCGACAATGAGCAGTTCTTC. This translates into CASSLGLAGGRDNEQFF. Variable domain in full (rest from reference TRBV9 and TRBJ2-1): DSGVTQTPKHLITATGQRVTLRCSPRSGDLSVYWYQQSLDQGLQFLIQYYNGEERAKGNILERFSAQQFPDLHSELNLSSLELGDSALYFCASSLGLAGGRDNEQFFGPGTRLTVL.

In this sample, this clonotype turned up many times. The chain carries TRBV7-2 and TRBJ2-3, with D possibly matching TRBD1 (5 bases). The CDR3 totals 11 residues. Germline V CDR1 and CDR2: SGHTA, FQGNSA. Trimming removed 5 bases from V and 12 bases from J, with 12 bases in between. The CDR3 is CASSNGHIQYF. The DNA of the CDR3 is TGTGCCAGCAGCAATGGACACATTCAGTATTTT.

In this sample, this clonotype turned up many times. The V call is TRBV2, the J call TRBJ1-5; D not resolved. With 1 base removed from V and 1 base from J, the gap between germline ends came to 8 bases. The CDR3 consists of 15 residues. In germline, CDR1 is SNHLY, CDR2 FYNNEI. In DNA, the CDR3 is TGTGCCAGCAGTGAAGAGGCAGGAAGCAATCAGCCCCAGCATTTT. This gives the protein CASSEEAGSNQPQHF.

This clonotype showed up many times. V is TRBV9 and J is TRBJ2-1, with 10 positions matching TRBD2. With 0 bases clipped from V and 8 bases from J, the junction kept 5 bases outside the gene matches. Germline CDR1 SGDLS, CDR2 YYNGEE. This CDR3 is 15 amino acids long. The CDR3 region has the DNA TGTGCCAGCAGCGTAGTCACTAGCGGGACGTATGAGCAGTTCTTC. Protein product: CASSVVTSGTYEQFF. Full variable domain (outside the CDR3, taken from reference TRBV9 and TRBJ2-1): DSGVTQTPKHLITATGQRVTLRCSPRSGDLSVYWYQQSLDQGLQFLIQYYNGEERAKGNILERFSAQQFPDLHSELNLSSLELGDSALYFCASSVVTSGTYEQFFGPGTRLTVL.